Sequencing of this TCR beta chain was carried out in a study of naive and memory T cell subsets. Study-wide findings and caveats: In naive cells, over 85% of TCR sequences were seen only once.

Two oligonucleotides, mixed equimolar, formed the beta constant-region primer covering TRBC1 and TRBC2. Nested alpha and beta constant-region primers with the SP2 primer drove four PCR rounds on ligated cDNA. One entry per CDR3 protein, called by TCRdb with MiXCR from the UMI-ligation and nested PCR reads. The data show around 40,000 distinct CDR3 sequences, 10% to 15% seen once. Only a few counts were recorded for this clonotype. Its antigen is not identified. EMRA cells were CD45RA+CD27-, and effector memory cells CD45RA-CD27-. Germline V gene sequence: CDR1 SGHTA, CDR2 FQGNSA. V dropped 4 bases and J dropped 9 bases, with 26 bases sitting between them. The CDR3 contains 17 residues.

This chain joins TRBV7-2 and TRBJ2-3; D might be TRBD2 (6 bases). This clonotype was obtained from a human donor in good health. The material sequenced was effector memory CD4+ T cells from blood. Subset specified: effector memory, CD45RA- CD27-. The CDR3 region is CASSSTGGLASFWTQYF. The DNA for the CDR3 is TGTGCCAGCAGCTCCACCGGAGGGCTAGCGAGCTTTTGGACGCAGTATTTT.